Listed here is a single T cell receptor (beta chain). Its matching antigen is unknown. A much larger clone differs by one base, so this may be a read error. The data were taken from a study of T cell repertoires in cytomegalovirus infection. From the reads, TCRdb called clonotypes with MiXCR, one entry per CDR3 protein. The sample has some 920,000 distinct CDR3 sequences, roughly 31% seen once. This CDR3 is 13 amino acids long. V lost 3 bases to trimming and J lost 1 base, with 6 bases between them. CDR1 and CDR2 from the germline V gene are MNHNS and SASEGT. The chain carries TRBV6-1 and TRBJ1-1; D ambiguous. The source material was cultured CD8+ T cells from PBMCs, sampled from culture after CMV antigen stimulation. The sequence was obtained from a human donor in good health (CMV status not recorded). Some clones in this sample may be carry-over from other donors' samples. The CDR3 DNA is TGTGCCAGCAGTGACTACCCGAACACTGAAGCTTTCTTT. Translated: CASSDYPNTEAFF.